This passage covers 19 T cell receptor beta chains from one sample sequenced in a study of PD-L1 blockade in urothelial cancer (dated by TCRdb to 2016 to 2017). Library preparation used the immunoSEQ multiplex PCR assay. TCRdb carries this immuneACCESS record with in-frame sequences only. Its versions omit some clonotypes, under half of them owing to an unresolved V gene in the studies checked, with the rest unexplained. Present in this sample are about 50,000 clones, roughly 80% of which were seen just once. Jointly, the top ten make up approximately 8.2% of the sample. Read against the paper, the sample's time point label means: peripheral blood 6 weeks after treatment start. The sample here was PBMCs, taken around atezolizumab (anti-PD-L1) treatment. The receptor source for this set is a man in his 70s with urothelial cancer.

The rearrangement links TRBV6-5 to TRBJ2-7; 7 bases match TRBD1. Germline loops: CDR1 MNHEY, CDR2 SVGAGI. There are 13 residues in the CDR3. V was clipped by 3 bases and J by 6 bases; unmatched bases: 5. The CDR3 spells CASSYNRGAEQYF. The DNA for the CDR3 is TGTGCCAGCAGTTATAACAGGGGAGCCGAGCAGTACTTC.

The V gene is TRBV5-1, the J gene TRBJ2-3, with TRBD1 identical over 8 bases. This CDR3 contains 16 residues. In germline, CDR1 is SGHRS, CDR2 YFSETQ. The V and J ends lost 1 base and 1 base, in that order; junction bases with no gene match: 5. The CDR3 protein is CASSLFGQGGTDTQYF. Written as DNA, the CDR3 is TGCGCCAGCAGCTTGTTCGGACAGGGAGGCACAGATACGCAGTATTTT.

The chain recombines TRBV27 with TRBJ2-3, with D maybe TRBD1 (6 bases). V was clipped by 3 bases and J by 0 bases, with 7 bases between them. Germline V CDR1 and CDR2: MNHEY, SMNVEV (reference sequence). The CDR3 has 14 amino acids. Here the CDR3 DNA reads TGTGCCAGCAGTTTGACAGGTAGCACAGATACGCAGTATTTT. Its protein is CASSLTGSTDTQYF.

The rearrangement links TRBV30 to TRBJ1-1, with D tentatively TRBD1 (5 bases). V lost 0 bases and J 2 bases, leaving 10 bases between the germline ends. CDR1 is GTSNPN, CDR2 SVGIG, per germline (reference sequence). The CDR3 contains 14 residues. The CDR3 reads CAWSVIDRNTEAFF. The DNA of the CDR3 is TGTGCCTGGAGTGTCATTGACAGAAACACTGAAGCTTTCTTT.

The DNA of the CDR3 is TGTGCCAGCAGCAAACAGGGGGGGAACACTGAAGCTTTCTTT. It yields the protein CASSKQGGNTEAFF. The rearrangement links TRBV5-5 to TRBJ1-1; TRBD1 agrees at 8 bases. The CDR3 consists of 14 residues. Germline V lookup: CDR1 SGHKS, CDR2 YYEKEE (reference sequence). V lost 4 bases and J lost 1; bases outside the gene matches: 3.

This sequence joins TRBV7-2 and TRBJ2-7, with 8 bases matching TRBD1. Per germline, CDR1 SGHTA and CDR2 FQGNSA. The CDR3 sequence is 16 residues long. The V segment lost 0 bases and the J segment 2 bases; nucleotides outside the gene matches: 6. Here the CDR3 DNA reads TGTGCCAGCAGCTTAGCCCTCGGGACAGGAACCTACGAGCAGTACTTC. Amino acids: CASSLALGTGTYEQYF. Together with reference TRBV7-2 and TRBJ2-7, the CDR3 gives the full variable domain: GAGVSQSPSNKVTEKGKDVELRCDPISGHTALYWYRQSLGQGLEFLIYFQGNSAPDKSGLPSDRFSAERTGGSVSTLTIQRTQQEDSAVYLCASSLALGTGTYEQYFGPGTRLTVT.

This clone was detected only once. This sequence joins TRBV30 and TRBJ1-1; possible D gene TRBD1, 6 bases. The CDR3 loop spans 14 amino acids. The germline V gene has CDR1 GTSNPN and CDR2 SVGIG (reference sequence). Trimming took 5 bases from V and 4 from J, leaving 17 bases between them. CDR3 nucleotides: TGTGCCTGGGGACCCTACAGGGCCTTCACTGAAGCTTTCTTT. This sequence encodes CAWGPYRAFTEAFF.

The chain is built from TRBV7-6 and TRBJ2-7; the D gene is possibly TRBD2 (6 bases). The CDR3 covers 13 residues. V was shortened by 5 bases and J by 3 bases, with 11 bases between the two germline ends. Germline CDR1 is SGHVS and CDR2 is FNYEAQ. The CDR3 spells CASSPQGGYEQYF. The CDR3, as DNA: TGTGCCAGCAGCCCCCAGGGAGGCTACGAGCAGTACTTC.

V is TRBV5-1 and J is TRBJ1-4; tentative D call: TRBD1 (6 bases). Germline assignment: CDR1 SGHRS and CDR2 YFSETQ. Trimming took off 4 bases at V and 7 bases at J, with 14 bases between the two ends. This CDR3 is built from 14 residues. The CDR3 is CASSQDSTSEKLFF. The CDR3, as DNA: TGCGCCAGCAGCCAGGACAGTACGAGTGAAAAACTGTTTTTT. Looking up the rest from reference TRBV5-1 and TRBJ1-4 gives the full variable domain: KAGVTQTPRYLIKTRGQQVTLSCSPISGHRSVSWYQQTPGQGLQFLFEYFSETQRNKGNFPGRFSGRQFSNSRSEMNVSTLELGDSALYLCASSQDSTSEKLFFGSGTQLSVL.

CDR3 region: CASSFQGEQYF. CDR3 in DNA: TGTGCCAGCAGTTTCCAGGGAGAGCAGTACTTC. The gene calls are TRBV28 and TRBJ2-7; D is possibly TRBD1 (5 bases). Per germline, CDR1 MDHEN and CDR2 SYDVKM. CDR3 size: 11 residues. V was clipped by 3 bases and J by 7 bases, with 7 bases between them.

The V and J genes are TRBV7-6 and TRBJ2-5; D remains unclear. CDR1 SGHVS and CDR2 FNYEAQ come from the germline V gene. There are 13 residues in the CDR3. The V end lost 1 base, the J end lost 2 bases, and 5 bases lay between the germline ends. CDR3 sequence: CASSLGGQETQYF. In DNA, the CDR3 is TGTGCCAGCAGCTTAGGAGGACAAGAGACCCAGTACTTC. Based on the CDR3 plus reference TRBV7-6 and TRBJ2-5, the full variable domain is GAGVSQSPRYKVTKRGQDVALRCDPISGHVSLYWYRQALGQGPEFLTYFNYEAQQDKSGLPNDRFSAERPEGSISTLTIQRTEQRDSAMYRCASSLGGQETQYFGPGTRLLVL.

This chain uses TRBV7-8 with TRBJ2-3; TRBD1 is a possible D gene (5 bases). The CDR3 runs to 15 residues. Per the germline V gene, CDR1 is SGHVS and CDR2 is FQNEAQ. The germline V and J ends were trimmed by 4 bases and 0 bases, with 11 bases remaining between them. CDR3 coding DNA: TGTGCCAGCAGCTCCTGGGGCACTAGCACAGATACGCAGTATTTT. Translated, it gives CASSSWGTSTDTQYF.

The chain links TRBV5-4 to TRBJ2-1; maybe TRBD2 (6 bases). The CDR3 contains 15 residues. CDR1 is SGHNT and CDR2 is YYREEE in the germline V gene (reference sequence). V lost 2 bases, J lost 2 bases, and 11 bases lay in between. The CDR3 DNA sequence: TGTGCCAGCAGCTTCGGCGGGGAGACCTACAATGAGCAGTTCTTC. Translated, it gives CASSFGGETYNEQFF.

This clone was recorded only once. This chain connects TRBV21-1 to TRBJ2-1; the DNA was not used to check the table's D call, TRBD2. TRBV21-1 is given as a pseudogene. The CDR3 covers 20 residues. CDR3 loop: CASSKVQGEGGRRIGNEQFF. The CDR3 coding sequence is TGTGCCAGCAGCAAAGTCCAGGGTGAAGGCGGGAGGCGTATCGGCAATGAGCAGTTCTTC.

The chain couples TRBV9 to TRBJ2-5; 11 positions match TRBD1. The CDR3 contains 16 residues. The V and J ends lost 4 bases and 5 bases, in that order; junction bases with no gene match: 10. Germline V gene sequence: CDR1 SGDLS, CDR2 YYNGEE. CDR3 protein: CASSPPPGQGGETQYF. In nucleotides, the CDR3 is TGTGCCAGCAGCCCACCTCCGGGACAGGGGGGCGAGACCCAGTACTTC.

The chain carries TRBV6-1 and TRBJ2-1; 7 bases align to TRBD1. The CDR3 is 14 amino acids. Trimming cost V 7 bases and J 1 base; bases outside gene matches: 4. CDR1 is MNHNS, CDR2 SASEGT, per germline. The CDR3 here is CASTPGQSYNEQFF. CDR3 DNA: TGTGCCAGCACCCCGGGACAGTCCTACAATGAGCAGTTCTTC.

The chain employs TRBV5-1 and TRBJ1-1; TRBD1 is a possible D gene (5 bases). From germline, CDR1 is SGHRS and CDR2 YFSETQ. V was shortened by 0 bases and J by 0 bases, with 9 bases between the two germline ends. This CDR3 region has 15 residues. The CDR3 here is CASSLAPGLNTEAFF. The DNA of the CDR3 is TGCGCCAGCAGCTTGGCCCCAGGGTTGAACACTGAAGCTTTCTTT.

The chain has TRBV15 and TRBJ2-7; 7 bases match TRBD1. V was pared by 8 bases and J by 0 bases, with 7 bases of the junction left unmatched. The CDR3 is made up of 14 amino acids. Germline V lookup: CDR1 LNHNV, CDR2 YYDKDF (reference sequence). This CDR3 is CATCRDRASYEQYF. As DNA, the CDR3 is TGTGCCACCTGCCGGGACAGAGCCTCCTACGAGCAGTACTTC.

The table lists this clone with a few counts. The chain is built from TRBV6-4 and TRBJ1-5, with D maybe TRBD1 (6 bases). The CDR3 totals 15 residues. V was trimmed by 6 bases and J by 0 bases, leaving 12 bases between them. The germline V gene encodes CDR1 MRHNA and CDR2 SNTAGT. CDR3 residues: CASRQQGNSNQPQHF. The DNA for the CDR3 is TGTGCCAGCAGACAACAGGGAAATAGCAATCAGCCCCAGCATTTT.